The next 20 T cell receptor beta chains were all read from a single sample in a study of cytomegalovirus exposure and HLA in healthy donors. Primers included in the PCR were 60 Vbeta and 13 Jbeta primers. Here immunoSEQ multiplex PCR was the method, and the copy in TCRdb shows in-frame clones only, minus some. Here the sample spans 120,000 to 150,000 clones, around a tenth being singletons. Sequencing input: PBMCs. Every receptor here comes from a male donor in good health and CMV-seronegative.

This clone was seen more than once but under ten times. The J gene is TRBJ2-3, the V gene TRBV5-1; no clear D. Trimming left V 2 bases short and J 2 bases short, with 15 bases between. This CDR3 has 16 residues. Germline V gives CDR1 SGHRS, CDR2 YFSETQ. CDR3 protein: CASSFGIAPSTDTQYF. In DNA, the CDR3 is TGCGCCAGCAGCTTCGGAATAGCACCTTCCACAGATACGCAGTATTTT.

The V gene is TRBV25-1, the J gene TRBJ2-1; tentative D call: TRBD2 (7 bases). The CDR3 length is 15 residues. Between the trimmed V and J ends, which lost 2 bases and 7 bases, there was a span of 15 bases. Germline V gene sequence: CDR1 MGHDK, CDR2 SYGVNS. CDR3 sequence reads: CASSEVGGLKNEQFF. The CDR3, as DNA: TGTGCCAGCAGTGAAGTGGGGGGGCTGAAAAATGAGCAGTTCTTC.

The J gene is TRBJ1-2, the V gene TRBV9, with TRBD1 identical over 7 bases. Germline V lookup: CDR1 SGDLS, CDR2 YYNGEE. V lost 3 bases, J lost 4 bases, and 12 bases stayed unmatched. The CDR3 spans 16 residues. The CDR3 nucleotides read TGTGCCAGCAGCGCCACACAGGGGCGATCCTCCTATGGCTACACCTTC. Protein sequence: CASSATQGRSSYGYTF.

This clone was seen a handful of times. V is TRBV6-1 and J is TRBJ2-1, with D unresolved. Germline V gene sequence: CDR1 MNHNS, CDR2 SASEGT. The CDR3 is made up of 12 amino acids. Trimming removed 9 bases from V and 9 bases from J, with 15 bases in between. CDR3 coding DNA: TGTGCCAGTAATGAGTTTATCGGTGAGCAGTTCTTC. It is translated as CASNEFIGEQFF.

V is TRBV28 and J is TRBJ2-7; a possible D gene is TRBD1 (5 bases). Germline V CDR1 and CDR2: MDHEN, SYDVKM. The V end was cut by 6 bases, the J end by 2 bases, with 11 bases between. CDR3 size: 13 residues. The CDR3 coding sequence is TGTGCCAGCAGAAGGGGTCGGACCTACGAGCAGTACTTC. This translates into CASRRGRTYEQYF.

A word on this clone: The junction differs from germline at one of its ends, possibly a read error. The V call is TRBV29-1, the J call TRBJ2-5, with 8 positions matching TRBD2. The CDR3 is 12 amino acids. Germline CDR1 reads SQVTM; CDR2 reads ANQGSEA. The CDR3 loop is CSAERGGPTQYF. The CDR3 DNA follows: TGCAGCGCTGAACGGGGGGGCCCGACCCAGTACTTC.

On this clone itself: The sample carries other DNA sequences with the same CDR3. The chain has TRBV10-3 and TRBJ1-2, with D unclear. Germline V lookup: CDR1 ENHRY, CDR2 SYGVKD. The germline V and J ends were trimmed by 8 bases and 4 bases, with 11 bases remaining between them. CDR3 length equals 12 residues. Here the CDR3 DNA reads TGTGCCATCGAAGGCGGCCGCTATGGCTACACCTTC. This translates into CAIEGGRYGYTF.

This clone was observed a few times. V and J are TRBV28 and TRBJ1-6, with D possibly TRBD1 on 6 matching bases. CDR1 is MDHEN, CDR2 SYDVKM, per germline. Trimming removed 1 base from V and 17 bases from J, with 21 bases in between. The CDR3 spans 15 residues. CDR3 sequence: CASSLFGQGLRGFHF. Written as DNA, the CDR3 is TGTGCCAGCAGTTTATTCGGGCAGGGGTTGAGGGGCTTCCACTTT.

J is TRBJ2-7 and V is TRBV7-3, with D perhaps matching TRBD1 (6 bases). V shed 4 bases and J shed 5 bases, with 12 bases lying between them. CDR1 SGHTA and CDR2 FQGTGA come from the germline V gene. The CDR3 is made up of 13 amino acids. The CDR3 DNA reads TGTGCCAGCAGCTCGACAGGTTCCCACGAGCAGTACTTC. Translated: CASSSTGSHEQYF. Together with reference TRBV7-3 and TRBJ2-7, the CDR3 gives the full variable domain: GAGVSQTPSNKVTEKGKYVELRCDPISGHTALYWYRQSLGQGPEFLIYFQGTGAADDSGLPNDRFFAVRPEGSVSTLKIQRTERGDSAVYLCASSSTGSHEQYFGPGTRLTVT.

The sample holds a few counts of this clone. V and J are TRBV28 and TRBJ1-2, with unresolved D. This CDR3 is 13 amino acids long. Trimming took 2 bases from V and 0 from J, leaving 4 bases between them. In germline, CDR1 is MDHEN, CDR2 SYDVKM. CDR3 sequence: CASSLQANYGYTF. The CDR3, as DNA: TGTGCCAGCAGTTTACAGGCTAACTATGGCTACACCTTC.

CDR3 sequence: CASSPSISGGYNEQFF. In DNA form, the CDR3 reads TGTGCCAGCAGCCCGTCTATCTCGGGGGGCTACAATGAGCAGTTCTTC. The rearrangement joins TRBV11-2 to TRBJ2-1, with 7 bases aligning to TRBD2. From germline, CDR1 is SGHAT and CDR2 FQNNGV. V trimming: 5 bases; J trimming: 3 bases; junction bases outside the gene matches: 10. The CDR3 covers 16 residues.

The sample holds a few counts of this clone. The chain recombines TRBV4-3 with TRBJ1-4, with D possibly matching TRBD1 (6 bases). The CDR3 loop spans 16 amino acids. CDR1 and CDR2 (germline): LGHNA, YSLEER. Trimming stripped 4 bases from V and 4 bases from J, with 16 bases between. CDR3 in amino acids: CASSRTGQPFNEKLFF. As DNA, the CDR3 is TGCGCCAGCAGCCGAACAGGACAGCCGTTTAATGAAAAACTGTTTTTT.

This clone appeared a few times. The genes are TRBV11-2 and TRBJ1-1; the match to TRBD1 covers 7 bases. V was pared by 4 bases and J by 4 bases, with 6 bases of the junction left unmatched. The CDR3 length is 14 residues. Germline CDR1 is SGHAT and CDR2 is FQNNGV. The CDR3 nucleotides read TGTGCCAGCAGCTCATTAGGGGGCCGCACTGAAGCTTTCTTT. Protein product: CASSSLGGRTEAFF.

The chain combines TRBV10-3 with TRBJ1-3; tentatively, D is TRBD1 (5 bases). CDR1 ENHRY and CDR2 SYGVKD come from the germline V gene. The CDR3 is 14 residues long. V was trimmed by 7 bases and J by 2 bases, leaving 12 bases between them. Here the CDR3 DNA reads TGTGCCATCACCGCATTGGGGCCTGGAAACACCATATATTTT. Translating it yields CAITALGPGNTIYF.

This clone occurred a few times. The chain uses TRBV6-5 and TRBJ2-1; 7 bases fit TRBD2. The CDR3 sequence is 15 residues long. V was pared by 6 bases and J by 5 bases, with 10 bases of the junction left unmatched. Germline V gene lookup returns CDR1 MNHEY and CDR2 SVGAGI. In DNA, the CDR3 is TGTGCCAGCAGCACTCTAGCGGCCAACGACAATGAGCAGTTCTTC. Protein sequence: CASSTLAANDNEQFF.

The V call is TRBV27, the J call TRBJ2-1; D might be TRBD2 (6 bases). The CDR3 sequence is 14 residues long. V was clipped by 4 bases and J by 12 bases, with 19 bases between them. Germline CDR1 MNHEY, CDR2 SMNVEV (reference sequence). The CDR3 sequence: CASSSDRDFFGQFF. CDR3 sequence (DNA): TGTGCCAGCAGTTCCGACCGGGACTTTTTTGGGCAGTTCTTC.

The chain links TRBV12-1 to TRBJ2-7; TRBD1, the table's D call, was not compared with the DNA. TRBV12-1 is a pseudogene. The CDR3 contains 13 residues. The DNA for the CDR3 is TGTGCCAGCAGCTTAACAGGGACCTACGAGCAGTACTTC. This sequence encodes CASSLTGTYEQYF.

This clone appeared a few times. The J gene is TRBJ1-2, the V gene TRBV7-9; D is uncertain. The CDR3 runs 15 residues. Germline V gene sequence: CDR1 SEHNR, CDR2 FQNEAQ (reference sequence). V was trimmed by 0 bases and J by 4 bases, leaving 12 bases between them. CDR3 sequence reads: CASSLAPGMVYGYTF. The DNA for the CDR3 is TGTGCCAGCAGCTTAGCGCCGGGAATGGTCTATGGCTACACCTTC.

The table lists this clone with a few counts. Other DNA sequences in this sample translate to the same CDR3. The chain links TRBV6-1 to TRBJ2-3; 9 positions match TRBD2. Germline assignment: CDR1 MNHNS and CDR2 SASEGT. The CDR3 length is 14 residues. Trimming cost V 4 bases and J 9 bases; bases outside gene matches: 8. The CDR3 sequence: CASSASGKVWTQYF. CDR3 nucleotides: TGTGCCAGCAGTGCTAGCGGGAAAGTGTGGACGCAGTATTTT.

This clone was counted only a few times. The V gene is TRBV2, the J gene TRBJ1-2, with no clear D. This CDR3 has 12 residues. V gave up 7 bases and J gave up 5 bases, with 11 bases separating them. The germline V gene encodes CDR1 SNHLY and CDR2 FYNNEI. CDR3 coding DNA: TGTGCCAGCACCCGGACTGATTATGGCTACACCTTC. Translation gives CASTRTDYGYTF.